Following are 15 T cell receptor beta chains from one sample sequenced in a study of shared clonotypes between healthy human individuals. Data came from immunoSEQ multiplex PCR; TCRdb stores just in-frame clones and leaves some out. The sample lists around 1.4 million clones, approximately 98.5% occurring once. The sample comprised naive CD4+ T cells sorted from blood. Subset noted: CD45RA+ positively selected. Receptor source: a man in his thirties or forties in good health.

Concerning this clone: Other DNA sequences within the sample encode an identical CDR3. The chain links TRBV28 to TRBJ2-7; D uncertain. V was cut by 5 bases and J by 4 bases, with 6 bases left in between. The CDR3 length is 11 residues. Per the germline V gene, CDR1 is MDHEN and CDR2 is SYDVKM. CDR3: CASSLTYEQYF. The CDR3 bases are TGTGCCAGCAGTCTAACATACGAGCAGTACTTC.

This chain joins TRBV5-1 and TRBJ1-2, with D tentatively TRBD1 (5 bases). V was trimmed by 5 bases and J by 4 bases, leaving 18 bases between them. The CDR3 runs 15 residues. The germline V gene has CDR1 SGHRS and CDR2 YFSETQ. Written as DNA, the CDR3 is TGCGCCAGCAGGGAGGGACCGCAGGGCATCTATGGCTACACCTTC. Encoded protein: CASREGPQGIYGYTF.

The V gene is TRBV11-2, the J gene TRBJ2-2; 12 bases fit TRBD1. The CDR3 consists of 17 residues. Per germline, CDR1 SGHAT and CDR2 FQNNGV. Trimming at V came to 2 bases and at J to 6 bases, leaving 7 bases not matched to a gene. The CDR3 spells CASSLTSGTGGPGELFF. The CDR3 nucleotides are TGTGCCAGCAGCTTAACTTCCGGGACAGGGGGCCCCGGGGAGCTGTTTTTT.

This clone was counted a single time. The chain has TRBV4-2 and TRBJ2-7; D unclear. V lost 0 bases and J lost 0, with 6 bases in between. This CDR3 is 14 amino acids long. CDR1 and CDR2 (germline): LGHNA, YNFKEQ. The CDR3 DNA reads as TGTGCCAGCAGCCAAGAGCGGAGCTCCTACGAGCAGTACTTC. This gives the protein CASSQERSSYEQYF.

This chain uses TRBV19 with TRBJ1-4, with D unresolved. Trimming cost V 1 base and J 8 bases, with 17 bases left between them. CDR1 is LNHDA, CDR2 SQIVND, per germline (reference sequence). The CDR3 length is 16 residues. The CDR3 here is CASSIVGRGVEEKLFF. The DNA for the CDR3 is TGTGCCAGTAGTATAGTCGGTCGGGGAGTGGAGGAAAAACTGTTTTTT. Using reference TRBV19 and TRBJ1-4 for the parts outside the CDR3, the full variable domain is DGGITQSPKYLFRKEGQNVTLSCEQNLNHDAMYWYRQDPGQGLRLIYYSQIVNDFQKGDIAEGYSVSREKKESFPLTVTSAQKNPTAFYLCASSIVGRGVEEKLFFGSGTQLSVL.

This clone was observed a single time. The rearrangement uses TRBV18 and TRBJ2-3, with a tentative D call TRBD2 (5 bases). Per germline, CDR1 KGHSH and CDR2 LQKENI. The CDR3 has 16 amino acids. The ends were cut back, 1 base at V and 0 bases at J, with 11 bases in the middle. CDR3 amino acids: CASSPLSRGSTDTQYF. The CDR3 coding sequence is TGTGCCAGCTCACCACTAAGTCGGGGTAGCACAGATACGCAGTATTTT.

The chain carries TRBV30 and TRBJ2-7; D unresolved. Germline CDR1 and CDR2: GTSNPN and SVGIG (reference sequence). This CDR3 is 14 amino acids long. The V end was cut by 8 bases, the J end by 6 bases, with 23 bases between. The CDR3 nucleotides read TGTGCCGAGAGGTCCGTCGGACCCGCTTTCGAGCAGTACTTC. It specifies CAERSVGPAFEQYF.

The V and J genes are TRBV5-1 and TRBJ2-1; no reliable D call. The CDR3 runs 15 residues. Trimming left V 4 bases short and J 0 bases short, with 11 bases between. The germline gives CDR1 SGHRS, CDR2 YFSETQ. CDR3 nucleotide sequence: TGCGCCAGCAGCATAGAAGATGCCTCCTACAATGAGCAGTTCTTC. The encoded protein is CASSIEDASYNEQFF.

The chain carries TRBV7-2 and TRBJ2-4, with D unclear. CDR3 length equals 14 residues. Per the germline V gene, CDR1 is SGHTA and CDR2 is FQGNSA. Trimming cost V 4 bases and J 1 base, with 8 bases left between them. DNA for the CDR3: TGTGCCAGCAGCTACCCCGGGGCCAAAAACATTCAGTACTTC. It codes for CASSYPGAKNIQYF. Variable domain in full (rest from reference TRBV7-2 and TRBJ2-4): GAGVSQSPSNKVTEKGKDVELRCDPISGHTALYWYRQSLGQGLEFLIYFQGNSAPDKSGLPSDRFSAERTGGSVSTLTIQRTQQEDSAVYLCASSYPGAKNIQYFGAGTRLSVL.

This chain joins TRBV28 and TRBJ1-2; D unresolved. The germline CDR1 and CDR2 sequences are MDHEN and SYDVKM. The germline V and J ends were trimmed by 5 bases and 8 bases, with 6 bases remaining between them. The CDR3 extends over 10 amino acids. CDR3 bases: TGTGCCAGCAGTAGAGACGGCTACACCTTC. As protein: CASSRDGYTF.

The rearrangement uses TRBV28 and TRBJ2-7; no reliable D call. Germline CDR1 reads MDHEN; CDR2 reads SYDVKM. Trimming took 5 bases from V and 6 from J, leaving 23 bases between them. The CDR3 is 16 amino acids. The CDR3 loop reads CASSPGGEPGHLEQYF. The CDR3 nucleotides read TGTGCCAGCAGTCCCGGCGGCGAACCGGGCCATCTCGAGCAGTACTTC.

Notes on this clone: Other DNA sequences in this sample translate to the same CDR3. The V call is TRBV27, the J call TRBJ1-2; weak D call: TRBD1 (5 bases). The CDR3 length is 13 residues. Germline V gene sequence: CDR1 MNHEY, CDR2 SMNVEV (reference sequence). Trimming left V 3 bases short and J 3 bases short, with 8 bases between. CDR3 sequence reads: CASSFLGDYGYTF. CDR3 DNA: TGTGCCAGCAGTTTTTTGGGGGACTATGGCTACACCTTC.

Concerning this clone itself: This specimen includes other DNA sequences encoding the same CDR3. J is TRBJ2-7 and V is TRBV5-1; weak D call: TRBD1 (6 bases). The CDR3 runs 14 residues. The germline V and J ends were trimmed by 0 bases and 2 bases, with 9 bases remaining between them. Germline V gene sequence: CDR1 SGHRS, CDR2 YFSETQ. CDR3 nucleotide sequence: TGCGCCAGCAGCTTGGCAGGGGAACCCTACGAGCAGTACTTC. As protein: CASSLAGEPYEQYF.

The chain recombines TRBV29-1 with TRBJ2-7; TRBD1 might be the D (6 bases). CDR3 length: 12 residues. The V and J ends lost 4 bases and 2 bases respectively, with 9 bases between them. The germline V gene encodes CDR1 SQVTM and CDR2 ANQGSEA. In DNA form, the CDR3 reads TGCAGCGTTGGGACAGTAACCTACGAGCAGTACTTC. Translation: CSVGTVTYEQYF.

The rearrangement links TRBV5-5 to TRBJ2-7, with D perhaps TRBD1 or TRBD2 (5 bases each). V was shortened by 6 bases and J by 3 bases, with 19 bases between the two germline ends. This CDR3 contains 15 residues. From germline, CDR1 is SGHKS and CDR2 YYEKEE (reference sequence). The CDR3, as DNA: TGTGCCAGCAAGAGGGACGACCGGGACCGCTACGAGCAGTACTTC. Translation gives CASKRDDRDRYEQYF.